This TCR beta chain was captured by sequencing in a study of long-term antiretroviral therapy in people with HIV. This clone appeared a few times. Its cognate antigen is unknown. At the survey level, the v3.0 immunoSEQ assay was run. Measured with immunoSEQ multiplex PCR; TCRdb has only the in-frame clones, and not every one. The sample holds under 45,000 clones; roughly 80% are singletons and the top ten take less than 8%. This CDR3 contains 14 residues. CDR1 and CDR2 from the germline V gene are MDHEN and SYDVKM. Trimming left V 3 bases short and J 2 bases short, with 11 bases between. Study-wide findings and caveats: Pre-ART expanded TRB clones stayed dominant throughout, though often decreasing after ART. Blood in the study was drawn between the mid-2000s and the late 2010s, possibly under older ART regimens, which may be less effective than current ones.

The receptor comes from a young man with HIV. Sequencing was performed on unsorted PBMCs, taken 1 year after starting antiretroviral therapy. V is TRBV28 and J is TRBJ2-7, with D unclear. The CDR3 here is CASSLSYGAYEQYF. CDR3 bases: TGTGCCAGCAGTTTGTCCTACGGTGCCTACGAGCAGTACTTC. The variable domain in full, completed from reference TRBV28 and TRBJ2-7, reads DVKVTQSSRYLVKRTGEKVFLECVQDMDHENMFWYRQDPGLGLRLIYFSYDVKMKEKGDIPEGYSVSREKKERFSLILESASTNQTSMYLCASSLSYGAYEQYFGPGTRLTVT.